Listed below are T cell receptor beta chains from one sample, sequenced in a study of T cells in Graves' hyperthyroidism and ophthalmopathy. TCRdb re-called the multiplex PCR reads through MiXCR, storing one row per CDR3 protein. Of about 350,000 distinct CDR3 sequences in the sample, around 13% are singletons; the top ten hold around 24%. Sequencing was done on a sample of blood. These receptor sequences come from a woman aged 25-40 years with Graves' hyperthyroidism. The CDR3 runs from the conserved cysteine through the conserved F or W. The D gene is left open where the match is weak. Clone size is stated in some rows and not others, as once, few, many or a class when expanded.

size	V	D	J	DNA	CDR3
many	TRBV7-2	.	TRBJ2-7	TGTGCCAGCAGCTTTACCGACCTCGAGCAGTACTTC	CASSFTDLEQYF
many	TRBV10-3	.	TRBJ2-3	TGTGCCATCGCCATCGGGAGCGGCACAGATACGCAGTATTTT	CAIAIGSGTDTQYF
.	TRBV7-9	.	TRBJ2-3	TGTGCCAGCAGCCCAAGGACAGCCGAAGCCACAGATACGCAGTATTTT	CASSPRTAEATDTQYF
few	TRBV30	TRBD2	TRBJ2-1	TGTGCCTGGCGGACTAGCGGGGGGGGGAGGCTTTACAATGAGCAGTTCTTC	CAWRTSGGGRLYNEQFF
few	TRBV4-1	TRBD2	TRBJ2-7	TGCGCCAGCAGCCAAATACTACGTGGGACTACGAGGCAGTACTTC	CASSQILRGTTRQYF
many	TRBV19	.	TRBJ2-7	TGTGCCAGTAGTACCGAGGGCCGGGGCGAGCAGTACTTC	CASSTEGRGEQYF
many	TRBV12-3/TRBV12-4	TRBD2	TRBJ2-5	TGTGCCAGCAGCATAACCCTAGCGGGAGGGATGGAGACCCAGTACTTC	CASSITLAGGMETQYF
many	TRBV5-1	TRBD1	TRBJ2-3	TGCGCCAGCAGCCCGGGACAGGGTAGAAGCACAGATACGCAGTATTTT	CASSPGQGRSTDTQYF
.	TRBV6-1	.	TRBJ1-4	TGTGCCAGCAGTTGGAGAGGGGGACCTAATGAAAAACTGTTTTTT	CASSWRGGPNEKLFF
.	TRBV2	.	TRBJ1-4	TGTGCCAGCAGTTCGGGACGGACAAATGAAAAACTGTTTTTT	CASSSGRTNEKLFF
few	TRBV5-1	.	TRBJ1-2	TGCGCCAGCAGCTTGGGGCTGGTTAGCAACTATGGCTACACCTTC	CASSLGLVSNYGYTF
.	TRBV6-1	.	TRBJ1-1	TGTGCCAGCAGTTGGGTCACAGGTTTGGGGACTGAAGCTTTCTTT	CASSWVTGLGTEAFF
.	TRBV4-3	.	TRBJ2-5	TGCGCCAGCAGCCAAGCCAGAGAAGAGACCCAGTACTTC	CASSQAREETQYF
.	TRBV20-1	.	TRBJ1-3	TGCAGTGCTAGAAAACTCTCCGGGACACCTGGAGGAAACACCATATATTTT	CSARKLSGTPGGNTIYF
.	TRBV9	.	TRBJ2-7	TGTGCCAGCAGCGTACAGGGGAACTCCTACGAGCAGTACTTC	CASSVQGNSYEQYF
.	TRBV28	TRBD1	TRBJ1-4	TGTGCCAGCAGTTTCGGGGACAGGGAAAAACTGTTTTTT	CASSFGDREKLFF
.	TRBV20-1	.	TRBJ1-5	TGCAGTGCTAACCCAGGGCCAAATCAGCCCCAGCATTTT	CSANPGPNQPQHF
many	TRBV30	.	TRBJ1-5	TGTGCCTGGAGTGTGGGACTCCTCAATCAGCCCCAGCATTTT	CAWSVGLLNQPQHF
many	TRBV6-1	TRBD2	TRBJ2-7	TGTGCCAGCAAGCCCACTAGCGGGAGCATGTCTAGGTACGAGCAGTACTTC	CASKPTSGSMSRYEQYF
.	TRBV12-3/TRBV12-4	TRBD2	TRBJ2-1	TGTGCCACGAGTAGGGGGACTAGTTCCTACAATGAGCAGTTCTTC	CATSRGTSSYNEQFF